This T cell receptor (beta chain) was observed in a study of beta chain features in type 1 diabetes. As for the study in general: The examined sorted cells totaled approximately 100 million across samples. Study findings and constraints: A pattern of fewer insertions and more deletions at VDJ junctions was seen in type 1 diabetes patients. The similarity of naive, central memory and Treg TCRB repertoires appeared greater among patients than among healthy donors. cDNA-based sequencing might over-represent cells highly expressing TCR.

What was sequenced were expressed TCRB transcripts, since all of the isolated RNA had been reverse transcribed. Repertoires were generated with immunoSEQ multiplex PCR, while TCRdb's copy carries only in-frame clones and drops some. The top ten clones hold roughly 0.048% of a sample with 220,000 or so clones, about 71% of them seen once. Germline-derived CDR1 and CDR2 are GTSNPN and SVGIG (reference sequence). The CDR3 has 12 residues. The V end lost 5 bases, the J end lost 10 bases, and 16 bases lay between the germline ends. On this clone: What it recognizes is unknown.

The sample was naive CD4+ T cells from blood. The J gene is TRBJ2-3, the V gene TRBV30, with D perhaps TRBD1 or TRBD2 (5 bases each). The TCR originated in a man aged 30 to 39 in good health. The CDR3 nucleotides read TGTGCCTGGGCCCGGGGCGGAGGAGCGCAGTATTTT. Its translation is CAWARGGGAQYF.